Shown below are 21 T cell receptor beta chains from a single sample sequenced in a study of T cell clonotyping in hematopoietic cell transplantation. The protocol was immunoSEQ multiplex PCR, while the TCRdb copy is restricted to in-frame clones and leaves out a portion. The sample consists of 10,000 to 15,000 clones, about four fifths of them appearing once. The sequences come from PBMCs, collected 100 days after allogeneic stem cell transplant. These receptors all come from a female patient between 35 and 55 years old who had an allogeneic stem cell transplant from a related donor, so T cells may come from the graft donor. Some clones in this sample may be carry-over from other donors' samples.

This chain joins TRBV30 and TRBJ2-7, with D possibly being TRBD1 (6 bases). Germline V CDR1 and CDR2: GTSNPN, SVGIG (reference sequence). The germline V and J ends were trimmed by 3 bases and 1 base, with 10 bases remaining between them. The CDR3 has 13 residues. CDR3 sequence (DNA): TGTGCCTGGAGAAGGGACATTTCCTACGAGCAGTACTTC. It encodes CAWRRDISYEQYF.

CDR3 DNA: TGTGCCAGTAGCACAGGGTCTTTCGTTGAGCAGTACTTC. Translated: CASSTGSFVEQYF. The chain links TRBV11-3 to TRBJ2-7, with D possibly matching TRBD1 (6 bases). The CDR3 covers 13 residues. V was clipped by 9 bases and J by 7 bases, with 19 bases between them. Per germline, CDR1 SGHNT and CDR2 YENEEA.

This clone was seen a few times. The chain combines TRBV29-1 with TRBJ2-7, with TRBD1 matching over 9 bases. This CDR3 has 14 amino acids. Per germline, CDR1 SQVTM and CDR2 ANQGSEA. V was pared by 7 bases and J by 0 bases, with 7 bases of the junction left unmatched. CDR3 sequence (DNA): TGCAGCGCCTTTGGGACAGGGAGCTCCTACGAGCAGTACTTC. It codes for CSAFGTGSSYEQYF.

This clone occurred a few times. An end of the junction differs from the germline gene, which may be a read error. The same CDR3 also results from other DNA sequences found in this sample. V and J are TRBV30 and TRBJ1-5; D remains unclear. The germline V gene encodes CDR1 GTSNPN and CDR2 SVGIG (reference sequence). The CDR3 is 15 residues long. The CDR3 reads CAWSVRGTGNGPQHF. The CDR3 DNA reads TGTGCCTGGAGTGTACGGGGAACGGGGAATGGGCCCCAGCACTTT. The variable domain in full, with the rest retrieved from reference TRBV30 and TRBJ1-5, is SQTIHQWPATLVQPVGSPLSLECTVEGTSNPNLYWYRQAAGRGLQLLFYSVGIGQISSEVPQNLSASRPQDRQFILSSKKLLLSDSGFYLCAWSVRGTGNGPQHFGDGTRLSIL.

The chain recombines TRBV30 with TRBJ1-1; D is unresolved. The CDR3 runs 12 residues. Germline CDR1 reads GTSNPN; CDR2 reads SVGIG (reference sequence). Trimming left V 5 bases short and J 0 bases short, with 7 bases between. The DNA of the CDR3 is TGTGCCTGGGGGAGGTTGAACACTGAAGCTTTCTTT. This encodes CAWGRLNTEAFF.

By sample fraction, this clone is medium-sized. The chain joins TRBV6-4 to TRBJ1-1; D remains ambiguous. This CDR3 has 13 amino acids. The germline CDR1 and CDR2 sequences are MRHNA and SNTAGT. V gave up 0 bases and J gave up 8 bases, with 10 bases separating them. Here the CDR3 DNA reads TGTGCCAGCAGTGACTCGGTTGGTATAGAAGCTTTCTTT. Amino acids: CASSDSVGIEAFF.

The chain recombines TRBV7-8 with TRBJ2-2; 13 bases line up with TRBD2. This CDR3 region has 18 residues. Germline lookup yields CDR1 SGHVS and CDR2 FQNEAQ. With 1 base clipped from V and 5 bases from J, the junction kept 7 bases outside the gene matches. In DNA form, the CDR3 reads TGTGCCAGCAGCTTAGACGGACTAGCGGGAGACAGAACCGGGGAGCTGTTTTTT. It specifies CASSLDGLAGDRTGELFF.

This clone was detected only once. The CDR3 protein is CASNWGVGETQYF. CDR3 bases: TGTGCCAGTAATTGGGGGGTAGGGGAGACCCAGTACTTC. This chain connects TRBV19 to TRBJ2-5, with a weak D call TRBD2 (6 bases). Germline V gene lookup returns CDR1 LNHDA and CDR2 SQIVND (reference sequence). The CDR3 is 13 residues long. V gave up 7 bases and J gave up 5 bases, with 14 bases separating them.

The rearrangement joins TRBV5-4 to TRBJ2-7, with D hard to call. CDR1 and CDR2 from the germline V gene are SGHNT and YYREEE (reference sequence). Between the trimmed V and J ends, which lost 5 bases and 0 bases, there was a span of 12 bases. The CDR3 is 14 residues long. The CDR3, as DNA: TGTGCCAGCAGAGACCCGACTGCCTCCTACGAGCAGTACTTC. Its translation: CASRDPTASYEQYF.

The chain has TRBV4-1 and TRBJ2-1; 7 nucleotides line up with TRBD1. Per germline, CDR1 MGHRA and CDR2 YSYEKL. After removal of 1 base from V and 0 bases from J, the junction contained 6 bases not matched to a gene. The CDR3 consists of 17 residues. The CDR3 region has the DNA TGCGCCAGCAGCCAAGCAAGAGGGGGCCACTCCTACAATGAGCAGTTCTTC. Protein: CASSQARGGHSYNEQFF.

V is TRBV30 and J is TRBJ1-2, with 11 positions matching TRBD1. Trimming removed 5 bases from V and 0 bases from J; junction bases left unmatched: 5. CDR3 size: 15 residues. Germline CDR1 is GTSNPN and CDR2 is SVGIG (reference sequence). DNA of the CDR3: TGTGCCTGGGCCCCGGGACAGGGGGCTAACTATGGCTACACCTTC. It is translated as CAWAPGQGANYGYTF. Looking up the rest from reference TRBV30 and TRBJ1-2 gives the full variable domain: SQTIHQWPATLVQPVGSPLSLECTVEGTSNPNLYWYRQAAGRGLQLLFYSVGIGQISSEVPQNLSASRPQDRQFILSSKKLLLSDSGFYLCAWAPGQGANYGYTFGSGTRLTVV.

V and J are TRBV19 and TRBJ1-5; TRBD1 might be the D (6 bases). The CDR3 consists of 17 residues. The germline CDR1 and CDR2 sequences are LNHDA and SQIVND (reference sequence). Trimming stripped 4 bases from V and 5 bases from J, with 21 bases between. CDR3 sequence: CASSTPGDTWRDQPQHF. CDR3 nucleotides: TGTGCCAGTAGTACCCCAGGGGACACCTGGAGGGATCAGCCCCAGCATTTT.

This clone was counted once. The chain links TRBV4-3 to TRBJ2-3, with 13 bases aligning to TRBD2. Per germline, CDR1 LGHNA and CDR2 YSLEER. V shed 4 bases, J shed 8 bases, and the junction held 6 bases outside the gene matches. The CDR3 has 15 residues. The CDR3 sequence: CASSLTSGGAGTQYF. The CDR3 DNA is TGCGCCAGCAGCCTTACTAGCGGGGGGGCTGGTACGCAGTATTTT.

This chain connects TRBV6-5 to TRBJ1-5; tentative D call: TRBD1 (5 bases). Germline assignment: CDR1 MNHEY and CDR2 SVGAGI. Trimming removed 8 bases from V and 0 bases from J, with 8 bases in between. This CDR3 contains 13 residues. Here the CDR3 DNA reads TGTGCCAGCGCTGGGGGTAGCAATCAGCCCCAGCATTTT. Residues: CASAGGSNQPQHF.

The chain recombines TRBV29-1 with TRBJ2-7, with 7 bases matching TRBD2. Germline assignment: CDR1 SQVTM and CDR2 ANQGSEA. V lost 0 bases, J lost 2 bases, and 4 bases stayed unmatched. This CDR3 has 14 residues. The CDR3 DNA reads TGCAGCGTTGAAGATCGTCTAGCGGCCTACGAGCAGTACTTC. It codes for CSVEDRLAAYEQYF.

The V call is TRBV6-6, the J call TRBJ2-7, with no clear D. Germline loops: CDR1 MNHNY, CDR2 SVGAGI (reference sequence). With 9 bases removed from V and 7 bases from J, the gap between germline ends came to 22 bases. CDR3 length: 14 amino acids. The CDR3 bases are TGTGCCAGTCAAGAGGTAGGGAATTTGGGGGAGCAGTACTTC. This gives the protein CASQEVGNLGEQYF.

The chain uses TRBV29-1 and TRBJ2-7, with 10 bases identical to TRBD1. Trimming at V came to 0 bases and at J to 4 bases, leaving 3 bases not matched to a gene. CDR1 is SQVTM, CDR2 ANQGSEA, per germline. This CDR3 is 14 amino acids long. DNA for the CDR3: TGCAGCGTTGAAGAAGGACAGGGGGGTTACGAGCAGTACTTC. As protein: CSVEEGQGGYEQYF.

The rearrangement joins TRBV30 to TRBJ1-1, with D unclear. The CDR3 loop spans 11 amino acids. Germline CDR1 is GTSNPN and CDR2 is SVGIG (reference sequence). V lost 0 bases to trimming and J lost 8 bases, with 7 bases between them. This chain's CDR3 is CAWSVIGEAFF. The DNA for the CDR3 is TGTGCCTGGAGTGTAATAGGAGAAGCTTTCTTT. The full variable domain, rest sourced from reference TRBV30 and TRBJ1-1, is SQTIHQWPATLVQPVGSPLSLECTVEGTSNPNLYWYRQAAGRGLQLLFYSVGIGQISSEVPQNLSASRPQDRQFILSSKKLLLSDSGFYLCAWSVIGEAFFGQGTRLTVV.

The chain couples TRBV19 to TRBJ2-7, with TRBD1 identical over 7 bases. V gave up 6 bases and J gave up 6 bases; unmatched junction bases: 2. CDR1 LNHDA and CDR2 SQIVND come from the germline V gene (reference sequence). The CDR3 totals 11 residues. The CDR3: CASSPGGEQYF. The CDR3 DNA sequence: TGTGCCAGTAGCCCAGGGGGCGAGCAGTACTTC.

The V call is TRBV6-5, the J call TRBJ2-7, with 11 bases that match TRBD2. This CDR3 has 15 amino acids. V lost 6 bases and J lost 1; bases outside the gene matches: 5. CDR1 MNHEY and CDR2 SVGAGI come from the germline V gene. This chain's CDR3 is CASRETSGGSYEQYF. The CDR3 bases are TGTGCCAGCAGGGAAACTAGCGGGGGATCCTACGAGCAGTACTTC.

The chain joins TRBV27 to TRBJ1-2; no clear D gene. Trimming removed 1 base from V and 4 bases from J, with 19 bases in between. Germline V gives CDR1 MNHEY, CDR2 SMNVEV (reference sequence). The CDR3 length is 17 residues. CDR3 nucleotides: TGTGCCAGCAGTTTATATTCACGGCGCGAAGGGAGCTATGGCTACACCTTC. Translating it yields CASSLYSRREGSYGYTF.